This entry concerns a single T cell receptor (beta chain). Its antigen is unknown. Within one base of it there is no much larger clone, and no base qualities were kept. This sample is drawn from a study of T cell responses to AZD1222 COVID-19 vaccine (dated by TCRdb to the early 2020s). Study-wide context: AZD1222 recipients whose second dose came at about 4 weeks and those whose second dose came at about 12 weeks were combined into one group, since spike-specific TCR depth and breadth did not differ between the two schedules. TCR sequencing was performed for 230 to 250 trial participants, of whom 200 to 220 were given two doses of AZD1222 and around 25 were given two doses of MenACWY control vaccine. Trial participants were enrolled by age into subgroups of 18-55, 56-69 and 70-plus years, and around 150, 29 and 61 TCR-sequenced participants, respectively, were included in these subgroups.

The germline V end is reduced by 2 bases and the J end by 3 bases; junction bases left unmatched: 1. From the cysteine through the phenylalanine, the CDR3 covers 15 amino acids. The entry retains the CDR3 DNA only, 45 bases that are in frame from base 1. As encoded in the germline V gene, CDR1 is MNHEY while CDR2 is SVGAGI. The intended sense of this specimen's time point label: baseline before first vaccination. Vaccinee samples came from UK trials COV001 and COV002, including a single-blind randomized controlled phase 2/3 trial of AZD1222 (ChAdOx1 nCoV-19) in healthy adults. For TCRbeta chain sequencing, PBMC samples from trial participants were taken at day 0 and at day 28 after the second dose. General study outcomes and caveats: Conclusions about previously exposed vaccinees are limited, since just 5 or 6 AZD1222 recipients were seropositive for SARS-CoV-2 at baseline. Reportedly, almost half of the unique spike-specific TCRs recognized epitopes lying outside the regions that are mutated in the B.1.351 and B.1.1.7 variants. After two AZD1222 doses, both the breadth and the depth of spike-specific TCRs were significantly higher than at day 0 and than in MenACWY recipients. The whole spike protein was spanned by vaccine-associated CD4 TCRs, and dominant responses were seen in regions 160-218 and 743-854. The 56-69-year group was small, and its depth increase did not reach significance, likely because of low power. Because no day 14 peak-response samples were available, the repertoires could be characterized only after the peak T cell response. Most participants were white British and females outnumbered males, and the authors suggested that clonal diversity may have been underestimated.

The CDR3 regions of human TCRbeta chains were analyzed by immunosequencing. As for how the authors treated the data: Repertoire TCRs were checked for matches against a reference library of SARS-CoV-2-specific TCRs that had been generated using the MIRA antigen-specificity platform. Breadth was defined as the fraction of unique TCRs that were SARS-CoV-2-associated, and depth was defined as the fraction of total T cells that were SARS-CoV-2-associated. Using the MIRA data, every spike-specific TCR was mapped to the spike region that the TCR reacted to and assigned to either a CD4 or a CD8 class. Log10-transformed breadth and depth values were compared by one-way ANOVA with Sidak's multiple comparisons tests. TCRdb's version of the immuneACCESS table is confined to in-frame rearrangements and falls short of the full clone set. An unresolved V gene accounts for under half of the shortfall where checked; the remainder is of unknown origin. V and J calls and clone size are given by that table; D and trimming were obtained from the DNA. The sample has 90,000 or so clones on record, 70% to 90% of them singletons. 15% to 20% of the sample belongs to the ten largest clones.

The V and J segments used are TRBV6-5 and TRBJ2-7; 13 junctional bases match TRBD2. This specimen was peripheral blood, taken on day 0 of AZD1222 vaccination. The TCR originated in an adult in good health. The sequenced DNA is TGTGCCAGCAGTTACGGGACTAGCGGGAACTACGAGCAGTACTTC. Its translation is CASSYGTSGNYEQYF.